This T cell receptor (beta chain) comes out of a study of T-cell memory formation after mild COVID-19. This CDR3 spans 11 amino acids. CDR1 is DFQATT and CDR2 is SNEGSKA in the germline V gene (reference sequence). V lost 4 bases to trimming and J lost 2 bases, with 5 bases between them. This clonotype showed up many times. TCRdb re-analysed the 5' RACE reads in MiXCR, keeping a single row per CDR3 protein. This sample has almost 35,000 distinct CDR3 sequences, with 7% to 8% found just once. The chain has TRBV20-1 and TRBJ1-1; no clear D gene. Sequenced input: PBMCs or a T cell subset sorted from them (not recorded which). The sequence came from a man younger than 35 who had mild COVID-19 (a few samples of this study predate the infection). Cell type and time point are not known. The CDR3 region is CSATYNTEAFF. The CDR3 DNA is TGCAGTGCTACCTATAACACTGAAGCTTTCTTT.